The rows below give T cell receptor beta chains drawn from one sample of a study of identical twins. In TCRdb, the 5' RACE reads were re-called with MiXCR into one record per CDR3 protein. The data hold 400,000 to 650,000 distinct CDR3 sequences, with about 20% observed a single time. These data were also filed under a second study, of T cells expressing NK-cell markers.

Sequencing was carried out using CD4+ T cells sorted from blood. The receptors stem from a woman under 30 in good health. CDR3s include the opening cysteine and the closing phenylalanine or tryptophan. Each record gives: clone size, V gene, D gene, J gene, CDR3 DNA, CDR3 protein. A D gene is named only where the DNA matches it firmly. Size is omitted from some rows. Given values are once, few, many or a class for expanded clones.

few	TRBV15	.	TRBJ2-7	TGTGCCACCAGCAGAGGACTCCGCGAGCAGTACTTC	CATSRGLREQYF
.	TRBV20-1	.	TRBJ1-1	TGCAGTGCCATAGGCCCCAAAAAGAACACTGAAGCTTTCTTT	CSAIGPKKNTEAFF
.	TRBV20-1	.	TRBJ2-3	TGCAGTGCTAGAGATAGGCGGGGCAGTAGCACAGATACGCAGTATTTT	CSARDRRGSSTDTQYF
few	TRBV6-1	TRBD1	TRBJ1-1	TGTGCCAGCAGAATTCAGGGGGCCACTGAAGCTTTCTTT	CASRIQGATEAFF
many	TRBV20-1	.	TRBJ1-1	TGCAGTGCTAGAATAGGGGCCATAAACACTGAAGCTTTCTTT	CSARIGAINTEAFF
few	TRBV12-3/TRBV12-4	.	TRBJ2-1	TGTGCCAGCAGTTCCGACAGGAGGAATTACAATGAGCAGTTCTTC	CASSSDRRNYNEQFF
many	TRBV7-8	.	TRBJ2-5	TGTGCCAGCAGCTTGTGGACAAACCAAGAGACCCAGTACTTC	CASSLWTNQETQYF
.	TRBV5-5	.	TRBJ2-5	TGTGCCATCAGCCCCGGTGTCCAAGAGACCCAGTACTTC	CAISPGVQETQYF
.	TRBV12-3/TRBV12-4	TRBD1	TRBJ2-5	TGTGCCAGCAGTATAGAACAGGGGTTCGGGGAGACCCAGTACTTC	CASSIEQGFGETQYF
many	TRBV6-5	TRBD2	TRBJ2-1	TGTGCCAGCCAGGGACTAGCGGGAGGCAATGAGCAGTTCTTC	CASQGLAGGNEQFF
few	TRBV10-3	.	TRBJ2-3	TGTGCCATCAGTGAGTGGACCGGAGGTATTGGCACAGATACGCAGTATTTT	CAISEWTGGIGTDTQYF
.	TRBV19	.	TRBJ2-5	TGTGCCAGTAGTATGGGCCCGGGGGCGAAACTTGAGACCCAGTACTTC	CASSMGPGAKLETQYF
.	TRBV6-1	.	TRBJ2-1	TGTGCCAGCAGTCGGGATCTGAGCTCCTACAATGAGCAGTTCTTC	CASSRDLSSYNEQFF
.	TRBV5-1	.	TRBJ1-2	TGCGCCAGCAGCCCCCTCGACGGGGATGGCTACACCTTC	CASSPLDGDGYTF
few	TRBV5-1	.	TRBJ1-3	TGCGCCAGCAGCTTGGATCAGGCTGGAAACACCATATATTTT	CASSLDQAGNTIYF
few	TRBV18	.	TRBJ2-1	TGTGCCAGCTCACCCCTAGGTCACAATGAGCAGTTCTTC	CASSPLGHNEQFF
.	TRBV5-1	TRBD2	TRBJ2-1	TGCGCCAGCAGCCTCCAACTAGCGGGAGAGGGTGAGCAGTTCTTC	CASSLQLAGEGEQFF
.	TRBV7-9	.	TRBJ2-1	TGTGCCAGCAGCTTAGGGGAAATTCGGTTCTTC	CASSLGEIRFF
.	TRBV20-1	.	TRBJ2-2	TGCAGTGCTAGTAACTCCGGGGAGCTGTTTTTT	CSASNSGELFF
.	TRBV20-1	.	TRBJ1-6	TGCAGTGCTAGAGCGGGGACTCATAATTCACCCCTCCACTTT	CSARAGTHNSPLHF
.	TRBV25-1	.	TRBJ1-2	TGTGCCAGCAGTGGCGTATACAGGGGCTACACCTTC	CASSGVYRGYTF
many	TRBV7-9	TRBD1	TRBJ1-5	TGTGCCAGCAGCTCTGACAGGGCTCAGCCCCAGCATTTT	CASSSDRAQPQHF
few	TRBV4-3	.	TRBJ2-7	TGCGCCAGCAGCCTAGGGGGGGGCTGGAACGAGCAGTACTTC	CASSLGGGWNEQYF
.	TRBV6-1	.	TRBJ2-3	TGTGCCACCCAGGTCGGGGGTCACACAGATACGCAGTATTTT	CATQVGGHTDTQYF
few	TRBV10-3	TRBD1	TRBJ2-6	TGTGCCATCAGTGGCGCCGGGACAGGGACTACCGGGGCCAACGTCCTGACTTTC	CAISGAGTGTTGANVLTF
.	TRBV6-1	.	TRBJ2-2	TGTGCCAGCACCGAGGACACTTACACCGGGGAGCTGTTTTTT	CASTEDTYTGELFF
.	TRBV7-2	.	TRBJ2-7	TGTGCCAGCAGATCCGGGAAAGACAGCTCCTACGAGCAGTACTTC	CASRSGKDSSYEQYF
.	TRBV29-1	TRBD1	TRBJ1-1	TGCAGCGGGACGACAGGGGGGCGTACTGAAGCTTTCTTT	CSGTTGGRTEAFF